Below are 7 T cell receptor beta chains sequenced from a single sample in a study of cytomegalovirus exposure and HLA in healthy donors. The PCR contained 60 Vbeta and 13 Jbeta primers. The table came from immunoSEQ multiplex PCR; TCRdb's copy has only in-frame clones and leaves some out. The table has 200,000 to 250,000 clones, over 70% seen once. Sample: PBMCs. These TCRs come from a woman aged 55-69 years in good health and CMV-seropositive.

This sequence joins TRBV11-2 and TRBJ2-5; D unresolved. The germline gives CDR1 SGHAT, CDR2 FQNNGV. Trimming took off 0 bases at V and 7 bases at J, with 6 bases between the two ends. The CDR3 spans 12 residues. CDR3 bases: TGTGCCAGCAGCTTAGACCAGGCGACCCAGTACTTC. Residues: CASSLDQATQYF.

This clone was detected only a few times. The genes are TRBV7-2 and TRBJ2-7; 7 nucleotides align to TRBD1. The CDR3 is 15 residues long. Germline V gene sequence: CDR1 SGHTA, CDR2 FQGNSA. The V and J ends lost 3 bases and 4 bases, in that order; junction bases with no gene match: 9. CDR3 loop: CASSFDRDAGYEQYF. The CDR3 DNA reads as TGTGCCAGCAGCTTTGACAGGGACGCAGGGTACGAGCAGTACTTC. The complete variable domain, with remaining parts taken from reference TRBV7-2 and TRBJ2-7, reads GAGVSQSPSNKVTEKGKDVELRCDPISGHTALYWYRQSLGQGLEFLIYFQGNSAPDKSGLPSDRFSAERTGGSVSTLTIQRTQQEDSAVYLCASSFDRDAGYEQYFGPGTRLTVT.

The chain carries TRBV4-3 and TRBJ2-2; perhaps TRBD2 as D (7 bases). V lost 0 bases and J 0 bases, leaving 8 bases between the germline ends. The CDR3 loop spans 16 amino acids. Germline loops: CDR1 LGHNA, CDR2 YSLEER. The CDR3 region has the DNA TGCGCCAGCAGCCAAGAAGGGGGGGCGAACACCGGGGAGCTGTTTTTT. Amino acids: CASSQEGGANTGELFF.

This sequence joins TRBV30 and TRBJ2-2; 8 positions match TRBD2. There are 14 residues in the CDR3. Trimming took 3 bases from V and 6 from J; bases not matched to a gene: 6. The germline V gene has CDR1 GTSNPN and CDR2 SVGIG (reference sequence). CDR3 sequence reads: CAWSGAGVAGELFF. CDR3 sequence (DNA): TGTGCCTGGAGCGGAGCGGGAGTGGCCGGGGAGCTGTTTTTT.

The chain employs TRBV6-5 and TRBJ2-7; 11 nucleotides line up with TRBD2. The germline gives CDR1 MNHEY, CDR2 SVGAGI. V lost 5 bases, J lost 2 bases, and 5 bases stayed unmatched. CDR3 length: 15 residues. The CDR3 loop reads CASSRSGLAAYEQYF. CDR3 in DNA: TGTGCCAGCAGTCGTTCGGGACTAGCGGCCTACGAGCAGTACTTC.

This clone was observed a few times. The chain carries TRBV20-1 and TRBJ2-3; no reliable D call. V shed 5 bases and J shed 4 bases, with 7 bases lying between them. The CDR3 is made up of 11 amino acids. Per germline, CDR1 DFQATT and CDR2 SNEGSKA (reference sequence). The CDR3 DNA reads TGCAGTGCTTACAGCCCAGATACGCAGTATTTT. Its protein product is CSAYSPDTQYF.

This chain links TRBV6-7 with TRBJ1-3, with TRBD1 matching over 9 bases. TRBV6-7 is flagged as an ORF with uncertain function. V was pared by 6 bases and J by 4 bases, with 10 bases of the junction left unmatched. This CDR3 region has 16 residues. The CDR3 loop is CASSSLDRGGGNTIYF. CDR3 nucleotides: TGTGCCAGCAGCTCCCTGGACAGGGGAGGGGGAAACACCATATATTTT.